The T cell receptor beta chain described here comes from a study of blood T cell repertoires in COVID-19. TCRdb keeps only in-frame clones here, not all; method: immunoSEQ multiplex PCR. This sample has 300,000 to 400,000 clones; 90% to 95% occur once, and the top ten carry 3.9%. The table lists this clone with a count of one. Between the trimmed V and J ends, which lost 4 bases and 3 bases, there was a span of 16 bases. Germline V gene sequence: CDR1 SEHNR, CDR2 FQNEAQ (reference sequence). The CDR3 is 15 amino acids. The sample taken for sequencing was PBMCs or T cells enriched from blood (not recorded which). The rearrangement joins TRBV7-9 to TRBJ2-7; no reliable D call. This TCR derives from a woman aged 30 to 39 who had been exposed to COVID-19. The CDR3 protein is CASSSSGHSRYEQYF. The CDR3 DNA sequence: TGTGCCAGCAGCTCCTCTGGGCATTCCCGCTACGAGCAGTACTTC.